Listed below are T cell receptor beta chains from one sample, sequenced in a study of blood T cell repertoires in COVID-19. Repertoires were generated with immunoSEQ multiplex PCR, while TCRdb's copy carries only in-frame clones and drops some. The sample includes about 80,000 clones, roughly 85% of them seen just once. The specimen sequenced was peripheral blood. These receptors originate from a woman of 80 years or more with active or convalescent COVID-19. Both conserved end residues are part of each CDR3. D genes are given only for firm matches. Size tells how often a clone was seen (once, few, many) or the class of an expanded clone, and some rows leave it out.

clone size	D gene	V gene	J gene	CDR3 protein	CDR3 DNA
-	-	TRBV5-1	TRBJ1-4	CASSLSRSANEKLFF	TGCGCCAGCAGCTTGAGCAGGTCCGCTAATGAAAAACTGTTTTTT
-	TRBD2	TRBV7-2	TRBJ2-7	CASSLVGPGLAGTTEQYF	TGTGCCAGCAGCTTAGTTGGGCCCGGACTAGCGGGAACAACCGAGCAGTACTTC
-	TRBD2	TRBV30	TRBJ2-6	CAWSRAGLAGGSGANVLTF	TGTGCCTGGAGCCGGGCGGGACTAGCGGGAGGGTCCGGGGCCAACGTCCTGACTTTC
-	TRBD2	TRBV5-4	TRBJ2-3	CASSLPGTSGSTDTQYF	TGTGCCAGCAGCTTACCTGGGACTAGCGGTTCCACAGATACGCAGTATTTT
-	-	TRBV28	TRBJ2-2	CASSLGGQGASGELFF	TGTGCCAGCAGTTTGGGGGGTCAGGGCGCTTCCGGGGAGCTGTTTTTT
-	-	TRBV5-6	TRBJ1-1	CASRERGGNTEAFF	TGTGCCAGCAGGGAGCGGGGCGGCAACACTGAAGCTTTCTTT
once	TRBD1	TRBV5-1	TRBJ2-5	CASSYRDRGETQYF	TGCGCCAGCAGCTACCGGGACAGGGGAGAGACCCAGTACTTC
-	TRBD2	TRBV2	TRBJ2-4	CASRTGLAVAKNIQYF	TGTGCCAGCAGGACGGGGCTAGCGGTAGCCAAAAACATTCAGTACTTC
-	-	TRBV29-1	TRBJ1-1	CSVRTVNLNTEAFF	TGCAGCGTTAGGACAGTGAACTTGAACACTGAAGCTTTCTTT
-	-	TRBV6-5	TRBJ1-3	CASSYRGTPPGNTIYF	TGTGCCAGCAGTTACAGGGGGACCCCCCCTGGAAACACCATATATTTT
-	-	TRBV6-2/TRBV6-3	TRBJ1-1	CASSFHGGGLNTEAFF	TGTGCCAGCAGTTTTCACGGCGGAGGATTGAACACTGAAGCTTTCTTT
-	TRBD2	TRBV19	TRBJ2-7	CASRKSGANEQYF	TGTGCCAGTAGAAAAAGCGGGGCGAACGAGCAGTACTTC
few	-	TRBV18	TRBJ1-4	CASSPDSREKLFF	TGTGCCAGCTCACCTGACAGTAGGGAAAAACTGTTTTTT
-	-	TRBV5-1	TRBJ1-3	CASSPGVSGNTIYF	TGCGCCAGCAGCCCCGGGGTCTCTGGAAACACCATATATTTT
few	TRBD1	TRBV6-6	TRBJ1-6	CASSYGSGTGVVILHF	TGTGCCAGCAGTTATGGATCCGGGACAGGGGTAGTCATCCTCCACTTT
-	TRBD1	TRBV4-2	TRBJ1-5	CASSQAGQGRNQPQHF	TGTGCCAGCAGCCAAGCGGGACAGGGGAGGAATCAGCCCCAGCATTTT
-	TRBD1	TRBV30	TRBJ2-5	CAWSVSFGQGRETQYF	TGTGCCTGGAGTGTGTCGTTTGGACAGGGTCGAGAGACCCAGTACTTC
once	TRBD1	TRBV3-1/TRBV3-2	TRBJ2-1	CASSQAVRGPYNEQFF	TGTGCCAGCAGCCAAGCGGTCAGGGGGCCATACAATGAGCAGTTCTTC
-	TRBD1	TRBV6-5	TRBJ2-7	CASSYGTGGYEQYF	TGTGCCAGCAGTTATGGGACAGGGGGGTACGAGCAGTACTTC
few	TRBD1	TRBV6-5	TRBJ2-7	CASLPGTGVLYEQYF	TGTGCCAGCCTACCCGGGACAGGGGTTCTCTACGAGCAGTACTTC
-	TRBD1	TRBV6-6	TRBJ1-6	CASSPGQGNYNSPLHF	TGTGCCAGCAGTCCAGGACAGGGGAATTACAATTCACCCCTCCACTTT
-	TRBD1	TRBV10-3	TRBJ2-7	CAISSPRDRGYEQYF	TGTGCCATCAGTTCCCCCAGGGACAGGGGCTACGAGCAGTACTTC
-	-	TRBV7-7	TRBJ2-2	CASSLVANTGELFF	TGTGCCAGCAGCTTAGTAGCGAACACCGGGGAGCTGTTTTTT
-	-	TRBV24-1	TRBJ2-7	CATSSATGQSYEQYF	TGTGCCACCAGTAGCGCGACAGGACAATCCTACGAGCAGTACTTC
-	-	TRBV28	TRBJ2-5	CASSLAGKWETQYF	TGTGCCAGCAGTTTAGCGGGGAAATGGGAGACCCAGTACTTC
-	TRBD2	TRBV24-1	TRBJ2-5	CATSDFVAGGPETQYF	TGTGCCACCAGTGATTTCGTAGCGGGAGGGCCTGAGACCCAGTACTTC
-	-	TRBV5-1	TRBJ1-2	CASSLATGTWGGYTF	TGCGCCAGCAGCTTGGCTACCGGGACATGGGGAGGCTACACCTTC
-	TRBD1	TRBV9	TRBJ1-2	CASSVIGQGAGGYTF	TGTGCCAGCAGCGTCATCGGACAGGGGGCAGGAGGCTACACCTTC